This paragraph covers one T cell receptor (beta chain) sequence. The antigen is undetermined. One entry per CDR3 protein, called by TCRdb with MiXCR from the reads. The repertoire holds fewer than 15,000 distinct CDR3 sequences, with roughly 20% as singletons. This sample was included in a study of liver allograft versus peripheral blood T cells. The wider study: Hepatic allograft T cell receptor repertoires were evaluated relative to those present in recipients' peripheral blood.

CDR1 is DFQATT, CDR2 SNEGSKA, per germline (reference sequence). The V gene end was trimmed by 8 bases and the J gene end by 1 base; junction bases not matched to a gene: 3. CDR3 length equals 13 residues. General study points: Peripheral blood reportedly held T cell receptor repertoires that differed from those inside liver allografts.

This TCR was sampled from a human patient who had a liver transplant. Some T cells here may be from the graft donor. The rearrangement uses TRBV20-1 and TRBJ2-3; TRBD2 agrees at 10 bases. DNA of the CDR3: TGCAGTACCGGACTAGCGGGCACAGATACGCAGTATTTT. Protein product: CSTGLAGTDTQYF.